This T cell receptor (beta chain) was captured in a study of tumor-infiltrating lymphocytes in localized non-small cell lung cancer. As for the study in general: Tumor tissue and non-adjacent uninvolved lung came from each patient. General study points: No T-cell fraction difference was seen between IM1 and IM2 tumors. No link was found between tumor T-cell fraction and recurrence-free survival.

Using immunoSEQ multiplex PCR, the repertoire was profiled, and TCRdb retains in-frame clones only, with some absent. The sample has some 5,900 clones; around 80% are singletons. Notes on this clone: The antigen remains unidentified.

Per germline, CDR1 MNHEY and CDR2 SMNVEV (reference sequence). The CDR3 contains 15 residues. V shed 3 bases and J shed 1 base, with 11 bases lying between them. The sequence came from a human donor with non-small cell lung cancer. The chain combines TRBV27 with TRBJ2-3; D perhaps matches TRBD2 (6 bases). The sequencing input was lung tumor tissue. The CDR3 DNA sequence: TGTGCCAGCAGTTTGCGGGGTCCTCGCACAGATACGCAGTATTTT. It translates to CASSLRGPRTDTQYF.